The 27 T cell receptor beta chains in this list originate from one sample, sequenced in a study of T cells in localized non-small cell lung cancer. TCRdb keeps only in-frame clones here, not all; method: immunoSEQ multiplex PCR. The repertoire includes some 72,000 clones, about four fifths of them detected once, and approximately 3% sits in the top ten. The input for sequencing was peripheral blood, taken before any cancer treatment. Source of these receptors: a man aged 35 to 69 with stage I lung adenocarcinoma.

V and J are TRBV18 and TRBJ2-1; no firm D call. Germline CDR1 reads KGHSH; CDR2 reads LQKENI. Between the trimmed V and J ends, which lost 2 bases and 9 bases, there was a span of 11 bases. The CDR3 runs to 13 residues. CDR3 DNA sequence: TGTGCCAGCTCACCAATTGGCTACGCTGAGCAGTTCTTC. It codes for CASSPIGYAEQFF. The full variable domain, in which reference TRBV18 and TRBJ2-1 provide the parts outside the CDR3, is NAGVMQNPRHLVRRRGQEARLRCSPMKGHSHVYWYRQLPEEGLKFMVYLQKENIIDESGMPKERFSAEFPKEGPSILRIQQVVRGDSAAYFCASSPIGYAEQFFGPGTRLTVL.

The J gene is TRBJ2-7, the V gene TRBV28, with D tentatively TRBD2 (6 bases). V was shortened by 7 bases and J by 3 bases, with 16 bases between the two germline ends. The CDR3 length is 14 residues. CDR1 and CDR2 (germline): MDHEN, SYDVKM. CDR3 DNA sequence: TGTGCCAGCATTGGGCGGGATAAACACTACGAGCAGTACTTC. It yields the protein CASIGRDKHYEQYF.

The chain links TRBV30 to TRBJ2-2, with a weak D call TRBD1 (6 bases). Trimming took off 2 bases at V and 5 bases at J, with 15 bases between the two ends. The CDR3 runs 15 residues. The germline gives CDR1 GTSNPN, CDR2 SVGIG (reference sequence). The CDR3 sequence: CAWSKDSGKTGELFF. The CDR3 DNA reads TGTGCCTGGAGTAAGGACAGTGGGAAAACCGGGGAGCTGTTTTTT.

This chain links TRBV30 with TRBJ2-7; 9 bases map to TRBD1. The junction had 9 bases not matched to a gene; V was cut back by 2 bases and J by 4 bases. Germline V CDR1 and CDR2: GTSNPN, SVGIG (reference sequence). The length of the CDR3 is 15 residues. CDR3 DNA: TGTGCCTGGAGTCTTTCCCGGGACAGGGAATACGAGCAGTACTTC. This sequence encodes CAWSLSRDREYEQYF. Combining the CDR3 with reference TRBV30 and TRBJ2-7 gives the whole variable domain SQTIHQWPATLVQPVGSPLSLECTVEGTSNPNLYWYRQAAGRGLQLLFYSVGIGQISSEVPQNLSASRPQDRQFILSSKKLLLSDSGFYLCAWSLSRDREYEQYFGPGTRLTVT.

This clone was found once. The rearrangement uses TRBV2 and TRBJ2-7, with no clear D. The germline gives CDR1 SNHLY, CDR2 FYNNEI. The CDR3 extends over 16 amino acids. Trimming took off 4 bases at V and 0 bases at J, with 16 bases between the two ends. The CDR3 sequence: CASSGSSSHNSYEQYF. For the CDR3, the DNA is TGTGCCAGCAGTGGGAGTAGCTCTCACAACTCCTACGAGCAGTACTTC.

The chain has TRBV6-1 and TRBJ1-4; D may be TRBD1 (6 bases). Germline CDR1 MNHNS, CDR2 SASEGT. The CDR3 runs to 15 residues. V shed 7 bases and J shed 2 bases, with 14 bases lying between them. Written as DNA, the CDR3 is TGTGCCAGCACCGTTAAGGGGGACACTAATGAAAAACTGTTTTTT. Protein product: CASTVKGDTNEKLFF.

The CDR3 bases are TGTGCCAGAAGCTTTCTGACTAGCGGGAAGAATTGGGTCAATGAGCAGTTCTTC. This translates into CARSFLTSGKNWVNEQFF. The chain is built from TRBV7-5 and TRBJ2-1; the DNA was not used to check the table's D call, TRBD2. TRBV7-5 is assigned pseudogene status. The CDR3 totals 18 residues.

The rearrangement links TRBV19 to TRBJ1-5; D is perhaps TRBD1 (6 bases). The V gene's germline CDR1 is LNHDA and CDR2 SQIVND (reference sequence). V was trimmed by 8 bases and J by 8 bases, leaving 16 bases between them. The CDR3 extends over 13 amino acids. CDR3 sequence: CASRDTPLEPQHF. In DNA, the CDR3 is TGTGCCAGTCGGGACACCCCGTTGGAGCCCCAGCATTTT.

This rearrangement joins TRBV6-1 to TRBJ2-3; TRBD1 matches at 8 bases. The CDR3 totals 19 residues. The V gene's germline CDR1 is MNHNS and CDR2 SASEGT. With V trimmed by 7 bases and J by 0 bases, 18 bases remained unmatched. CDR3 coding DNA: TGTGCCAGCACTCAAGCCGGCAGGGGGCGGTCGGGTAGCACAGATACGCAGTATTTT. Amino acids: CASTQAGRGRSGSTDTQYF.

This rearrangement joins TRBV7-2 to TRBJ2-3, with D tentatively TRBD1 (6 bases). Trimming left V 5 bases short and J 4 bases short, with 13 bases between. CDR1 and CDR2 from the germline V gene are SGHTA and FQGNSA. The CDR3 runs to 14 residues. CDR3 amino acids: CASSTQGWADTQYF. DNA for the CDR3: TGTGCCAGCAGCACGCAGGGGTGGGCAGATACGCAGTATTTT.

The gene calls are TRBV5-1 and TRBJ1-1, with 8 bases that match TRBD1. Germline trimming cut 4 bases from V and 1 base from J; bases unmatched to any gene: 6. CDR1 is SGHRS and CDR2 is YFSETQ in the germline V gene. This CDR3 has 15 amino acids. CDR3 DNA: TGCGCCAGCAGCCCCCGACAGGGGACGAACACTGAAGCTTTCTTT. This encodes CASSPRQGTNTEAFF.

The chain has TRBV30 and TRBJ1-5; 7 positions agree with TRBD1. Per germline, CDR1 GTSNPN and CDR2 SVGIG (reference sequence). Losses at the gene ends were 3 bases for V and 3 bases for J; bases not matched to a gene: 5. This CDR3 is built from 14 residues. CDR3 residues: CAWSRGNNNQPQHF. CDR3 nucleotide sequence: TGTGCCTGGAGCAGGGGGAACAACAATCAGCCCCAGCATTTT.

The chain joins TRBV6-6 to TRBJ1-3; D is undetermined. Per germline, CDR1 MNHNY and CDR2 SVGAGI (reference sequence). The CDR3 totals 15 residues. Trimming pared 4 bases from V and 3 bases from J, leaving 13 bases between. CDR3: CASSSLSSGGNTIYF. The CDR3 coding sequence is TGTGCCAGCAGTTCACTGAGCTCAGGTGGAAACACCATATATTTT.

J is TRBJ2-5 and V is TRBV4-1; D perhaps matches TRBD2 (7 bases). Looked up from germline, CDR1 is MGHRA and CDR2 is YSYEKL. This CDR3 region has 16 residues. V lost 0 bases to trimming and J lost 4 bases, with 15 bases between them. CDR3 residues: CASSQDAGAVRETQYF. The CDR3 nucleotides read TGCGCCAGCAGCCAAGATGCGGGGGCGGTGAGAGAGACCCAGTACTTC.

This clone was observed once. J is TRBJ2-3 and V is TRBV5-6; D may be TRBD2 (6 bases). This CDR3 is built from 15 residues. V lost 2 bases and J 4 bases, leaving 14 bases between the germline ends. Looked up from germline, CDR1 is SGHDT and CDR2 is YYEEEE. Here the CDR3 DNA reads TGTGCCAGCAGCTTTTACGGGAGTGCCGCAGATACGCAGTATTTT. It translates to CASSFYGSAADTQYF.

In nucleotides, the CDR3 is TGTGCCAGTAGTCGGGCGGGAGTCACAGATACGCAGTATTTT. Its translation is CASSRAGVTDTQYF. The chain links TRBV19 to TRBJ2-3, with TRBD2 matching 7 bases. Germline CDR1 LNHDA, CDR2 SQIVND (reference sequence). The CDR3 totals 14 residues. V lost 5 bases and J lost 2; bases outside the gene matches: 4.

This chain joins TRBV5-6 and TRBJ1-2; no reliable D call. The CDR3 extends over 15 amino acids. The V end was cut by 0 bases, the J end by 4 bases, with 13 bases between. Per the germline V gene, CDR1 is SGHDT and CDR2 is YYEEEE. The DNA for the CDR3 is TGTGCCAGCAGCTTGGGATCAGGCGCCGGCTATGGCTACACCTTC. This encodes CASSLGSGAGYGYTF.

This clone was seen only a few times. V and J are TRBV6-4 and TRBJ2-2; D is perhaps TRBD1 (6 bases). The CDR3 is 16 residues long. From germline, CDR1 is MRHNA and CDR2 SNTAGT. The V and J ends lost 5 bases and 5 bases respectively, with 18 bases between them. This CDR3 reads CASSRQAYEGTGELFF. In DNA, the CDR3 is TGTGCCAGCAGTAGACAGGCCTATGAGGGGACCGGGGAGCTGTTTTTT.

The J gene is TRBJ2-1, the V gene TRBV6-5, with 8 bases aligning to TRBD1. The CDR3 covers 11 residues. V was pared by 4 bases and J by 12 bases, with 2 bases of the junction left unmatched. CDR1 is MNHEY, CDR2 SVGAGI, per germline. CDR3 in DNA: TGTGCCAGCAGTTCCGGACAGGGGCAGTTCTTC. Residues: CASSSGQGQFF.

V gene TRBV5-1 combines with J gene TRBJ1-1; 7 bases are shared with TRBD1. V lost 1 base, J lost 1 base, and 4 bases stayed unmatched. Germline lookup yields CDR1 SGHRS and CDR2 YFSETQ. CDR3 length equals 15 residues. CDR3 coding DNA: TGCGCCAGCAGCTTGTCTTGGGACAGGAACACTGAAGCTTTCTTT. Its translation: CASSLSWDRNTEAFF.

Only one count was recorded for this clone. The rearrangement links TRBV5-6 to TRBJ1-1; D call uncertain. The CDR3 covers 14 residues. V gave up 7 bases and J gave up 7 bases, with 20 bases separating them. Germline-derived CDR1 and CDR2 are SGHDT and YYEEEE. For the CDR3, the DNA is TGTGCCAGCTTCCCCTGGGCGCTGAACGGTGAAGCTTTCTTT. It encodes CASFPWALNGEAFF.

The chain employs TRBV28 and TRBJ2-3; tentatively, D is TRBD1 (6 bases). With 2 bases removed from V and 1 base from J, the gap between germline ends came to 7 bases. There are 14 residues in the CDR3. Germline-derived CDR1 and CDR2 are MDHEN and SYDVKM. The CDR3 coding sequence is TGTGCCAGCAGTTTAGGACAGCGCACAGATACGCAGTATTTT. As protein: CASSLGQRTDTQYF.

This chain links TRBV6-5 with TRBJ1-5; 9 bases are a match to TRBD1. Trimming took 2 bases from V and 3 from J; bases not matched to a gene: 5. The CDR3 totals 16 residues. In germline, CDR1 is MNHEY, CDR2 SVGAGI. As DNA, the CDR3 is TGTGCCAGCAGTTACCCGACAGGGGGGGACAATCAGCCCCAGCATTTT. Its translation is CASSYPTGGDNQPQHF.

The V call is TRBV7-2, the J call TRBJ1-5, with D perhaps TRBD1 (5 bases). Per germline, CDR1 SGHTA and CDR2 FQGNSA. The CDR3 spans 15 residues. V lost 5 bases and J lost 0, with 11 bases in between. In nucleotides, the CDR3 is TGTGCCAGCAGCACTCAGGGAGTTAGCAATCAGCCCCAGCATTTT. This translates into CASSTQGVSNQPQHF. Variable domain in full (rest from reference TRBV7-2 and TRBJ1-5): GAGVSQSPSNKVTEKGKDVELRCDPISGHTALYWYRQSLGQGLEFLIYFQGNSAPDKSGLPSDRFSAERTGGSVSTLTIQRTQQEDSAVYLCASSTQGVSNQPQHFGDGTRLSIL.

This clone was seen a handful of times. The rearrangement joins TRBV9 to TRBJ2-3; TRBD2 aligns across 8 bases. The ends lost 4 bases at V and 9 bases at J; junction bases unmatched: 4. Germline-derived CDR1 and CDR2 are SGDLS and YYNGEE. The CDR3 spans 12 residues. CDR3 in amino acids: CASSREGGTQYF. Written as DNA, the CDR3 is TGTGCCAGCAGCCGGGAGGGGGGAACGCAGTATTTT.

The chain joins TRBV2 to TRBJ2-7, with D uncertain. The CDR3 extends over 15 amino acids. Germline V gene sequence: CDR1 SNHLY, CDR2 FYNNEI. Deletions cut 7 bases from V and 0 bases from J, with 16 bases between. For the CDR3, the DNA is TGTGCCAGCAATATTAACCCGGGCCTCTCCTACGAGCAGTACTTC. Protein product: CASNINPGLSYEQYF.

This clone has a single count. The chain carries TRBV7-3 and TRBJ2-5, with D hard to call. Germline V gene data show CDR1 as SGHTA and CDR2 as FQGTGA. V was trimmed by 1 base and J by 2 bases, leaving 8 bases between them. This CDR3 spans 14 amino acids. As DNA, the CDR3 is TGTGCCAGCAGCTTAATTGCCGGGCAAGAGACCCAGTACTTC. Translation: CASSLIAGQETQYF.